These T cell receptor beta chains were read from a single sample in a study of OX40 agonist ivuxolimab in advanced cancers. Here immunoSEQ multiplex PCR was the method, and the copy in TCRdb shows in-frame clones only, minus some. The data contain around 100,000 clones, approximately 90% of them seen just once; the ten biggest clones take up approximately 0.3%. Sequenced here: CD4+ or CD8+ T cells sorted from blood, sampled in a trial of the OX40 agonist ivuxolimab. These receptors were collected from an adult with an advanced solid tumor such as melanoma, head and neck, liver or kidney cancer. Each CDR3 is given with its conserved first and last residue. The D gene is left open where the match is weak. Clone size, where shown, is once, few, many, or a class for clones that have expanded.

V gene: TRBV7-3; CDR3 length: 13; clone size: once; D gene: TRBD2; J gene: TRBJ2-3; CDR3 protein: CASSTSVTDTQYF; CDR3 DNA: TGTGCCAGCAGCACTAGCGTCACAGATACGCAGTATTTT
V gene: TRBV6-1; CDR3 length: 12; clone size: .; D gene: .; J gene: TRBJ2-3; CDR3 protein: CATRTDTDTQYF; CDR3 DNA: TGTGCCACCAGGACCGACACAGATACGCAGTATTTT
V gene: TRBV19; CDR3 length: 14; clone size: .; D gene: .; J gene: TRBJ1-3; CDR3 protein: CASTDRHSGNTIYF; CDR3 DNA: TGTGCCAGTACCGACCGACACTCTGGAAACACCATATATTTT
V gene: TRBV5-1; CDR3 length: 12; clone size: .; D gene: .; J gene: TRBJ2-5; CDR3 protein: CASSFYQETQYF; CDR3 DNA: TGCGCCAGCAGCTTTTACCAAGAGACCCAGTACTTC
V gene: TRBV30; CDR3 length: 15; clone size: .; D gene: TRBD1; J gene: TRBJ2-5; CDR3 protein: CAWSGIGQGQETQYF; CDR3 DNA: TGTGCCTGGAGTGGAATAGGACAGGGCCAAGAGACCCAGTACTTC
V gene: TRBV19; CDR3 length: 19; clone size: .; D gene: .; J gene: TRBJ2-1; CDR3 protein: CASSIPNGPGHRIRSEQFF; CDR3 DNA: TGTGCCAGTAGTATTCCGAACGGCCCGGGACATAGAATAAGAAGTGAGCAGTTCTTC
V gene: TRBV19; CDR3 length: 16; clone size: .; D gene: .; J gene: TRBJ1-1; CDR3 protein: CASTLRDKVRNTEAFF; CDR3 DNA: TGTGCCAGTACCCTGCGGGACAAGGTTAGGAACACTGAAGCTTTCTTT
V gene: TRBV5-5; CDR3 length: 15; clone size: .; D gene: .; J gene: TRBJ2-7; CDR3 protein: CASSFLTPGTYEQYF; CDR3 DNA: TGTGCCAGCAGCTTTTTGACTCCGGGGACCTACGAGCAGTACTTC
V gene: TRBV6-5; CDR3 length: 13; clone size: .; D gene: .; J gene: TRBJ1-6; CDR3 protein: CASSRGTNSPLHF; CDR3 DNA: TGTGCCAGCAGCCGTGGGACGAATTCACCCCTCCACTTT
V gene: TRBV6-6; CDR3 length: 13; clone size: .; D gene: TRBD1; J gene: TRBJ2-7; CDR3 protein: CAISGDRVYEQYF; CDR3 DNA: TGTGCCATCAGTGGGGACAGGGTTTACGAGCAGTACTTC
V gene: TRBV19; CDR3 length: 14; clone size: once; D gene: .; J gene: TRBJ2-6; CDR3 protein: CASIDRSGANVLTF; CDR3 DNA: TGTGCCAGCATTGACAGATCTGGGGCCAACGTCCTGACTTTC
V gene: TRBV7-2; CDR3 length: 14; clone size: .; D gene: TRBD1; J gene: TRBJ2-3; CDR3 protein: CASSTGQGADTQYF; CDR3 DNA: TGTGCCAGCAGCACAGGACAGGGGGCAGATACGCAGTATTTT
V gene: TRBV15; CDR3 length: 15; clone size: .; D gene: .; J gene: TRBJ2-7; CDR3 protein: CATSSRDGGLGEQYF; CDR3 DNA: TGTGCCACCAGCAGCCGGGACGGAGGGTTGGGCGAGCAGTACTTC
V gene: TRBV7-2; CDR3 length: 15; clone size: .; D gene: TRBD2; J gene: TRBJ2-5; CDR3 protein: CASSRASGSWETQYF; CDR3 DNA: TGTGCCAGCAGCCGGGCTAGCGGGAGTTGGGAGACCCAGTACTTC
V gene: TRBV5-1; CDR3 length: 19; clone size: .; D gene: .; J gene: TRBJ2-1; CDR3 protein: CASSLALGGATPSNNEQFF; CDR3 DNA: TGCGCCAGCAGCTTGGCCTTGGGGGGCGCAACCCCGAGTAACAATGAGCAGTTCTTC
V gene: TRBV6-5; CDR3 length: 14; clone size: .; D gene: .; J gene: TRBJ1-1; CDR3 protein: CASSYDRRNTEAFF; CDR3 DNA: TGTGCCAGCAGTTACGACAGGAGAAACACTGAAGCTTTCTTT
V gene: TRBV28; CDR3 length: 14; clone size: .; D gene: TRBD1; J gene: TRBJ2-4; CDR3 protein: CASSRQGTKYIQYF; CDR3 DNA: TGTGCCAGCAGTAGACAGGGGACGAAATACATTCAGTACTTC
V gene: TRBV4-2; CDR3 length: 15; clone size: .; D gene: .; J gene: TRBJ1-4; CDR3 protein: CASSPVSGGNEKLFF; CDR3 DNA: TGTGCCAGCAGCCCGGTCTCAGGCGGTAATGAAAAACTGTTTTTT
V gene: TRBV6-6; CDR3 length: 14; clone size: once; D gene: TRBD1; J gene: TRBJ1-5; CDR3 protein: CATKTGTGNQPQHF; CDR3 DNA: TGTGCCACCAAAACCGGGACAGGGAATCAGCCCCAGCATTTT
V gene: TRBV5-4; CDR3 length: 12; clone size: few; D gene: .; J gene: TRBJ2-1; CDR3 protein: CASSFAYNEQFF; CDR3 DNA: TGTGCCAGCAGCTTCGCCTACAATGAGCAGTTCTTC
V gene: TRBV6-1; CDR3 length: 15; clone size: .; D gene: TRBD2; J gene: TRBJ2-7; CDR3 protein: CASSAGTSGSYEQYF; CDR3 DNA: TGTGCCAGCAGTGCCGGGACTAGCGGTTCCTACGAGCAGTACTTC
V gene: TRBV29-1; CDR3 length: 15; clone size: .; D gene: TRBD1; J gene: TRBJ1-1; CDR3 protein: CSVGGRTGWNTEAFF; CDR3 DNA: TGCAGCGTTGGGGGAAGGACAGGCTGGAACACTGAAGCTTTCTTT
V gene: TRBV5-1; CDR3 length: 16; clone size: .; D gene: TRBD1; J gene: TRBJ1-3; CDR3 protein: CASSWTGLGSGNTIYF; CDR3 DNA: TGCGCCAGCAGCTGGACAGGGCTTGGGTCTGGAAACACCATATATTTT
V gene: TRBV2; CDR3 length: 15; clone size: .; D gene: TRBD2; J gene: TRBJ2-1; CDR3 protein: CASSGREGSRNEQFF; CDR3 DNA: TGTGCCAGCAGTGGCCGGGAGGGCTCTCGGAATGAGCAGTTCTTC
V gene: TRBV7-2; CDR3 length: 14; clone size: .; D gene: .; J gene: TRBJ2-7; CDR3 protein: CASSPQGGLYEQYF; CDR3 DNA: TGTGCCAGCAGCCCACAGGGAGGGCTCTACGAGCAGTACTTC
V gene: TRBV7-2; CDR3 length: 14; clone size: .; D gene: .; J gene: TRBJ1-1; CDR3 protein: CASSSNSGPLEAFF; CDR3 DNA: TGTGCCAGCAGCTCTAACTCTGGGCCTCTTGAAGCTTTCTTT
V gene: TRBV18; CDR3 length: 16; clone size: .; D gene: TRBD2; J gene: TRBJ2-5; CDR3 protein: CASSTTIAGVGETQYF; CDR3 DNA: TGTGCCAGCTCAACCACCATAGCGGGAGTAGGAGAGACCCAGTACTTC
V gene: TRBV27; CDR3 length: 15; clone size: .; D gene: TRBD1; J gene: TRBJ2-7; CDR3 protein: CASSSQPGQGYEQYF; CDR3 DNA: TGTGCCAGCAGTTCGCAGCCGGGACAGGGCTACGAGCAGTACTTC
V gene: TRBV5-4; CDR3 length: 18; clone size: few; D gene: TRBD2; J gene: TRBJ2-1; CDR3 protein: CASSPRLAGVGTHNEQFF; CDR3 DNA: TGTGCCAGCAGCCCAAGACTAGCGGGGGTAGGGACACACAATGAGCAGTTCTTC
V gene: TRBV7-8; CDR3 length: 16; clone size: .; D gene: TRBD1; J gene: TRBJ2-2; CDR3 protein: CASSLGQGVDLGELFF; CDR3 DNA: TGTGCCAGCAGCTTAGGACAGGGGGTGGATCTTGGGGAGCTGTTTTTT
V gene: TRBV28; CDR3 length: 17; clone size: few; D gene: TRBD2; J gene: TRBJ2-3; CDR3 protein: CASSFSLAGVSTDTQYF; CDR3 DNA: TGTGCCAGCAGTTTTTCACTAGCGGGAGTGAGCACAGATACGCAGTATTTT
V gene: TRBV9; CDR3 length: 15; clone size: .; D gene: TRBD2; J gene: TRBJ2-1; CDR3 protein: CASSVIGSGSVEQFF; CDR3 DNA: TGTGCCAGCAGCGTAATCGGTAGCGGGAGCGTAGAGCAGTTCTTC
V gene: TRBV5-1; CDR3 length: 16; clone size: .; D gene: TRBD2; J gene: TRBJ2-2; CDR3 protein: CASSQTSGPNTGELFF; CDR3 DNA: TGCGCCAGCAGCCAGACTAGCGGGCCGAACACCGGGGAGCTGTTTTTT
V gene: TRBV7-9; CDR3 length: 14; clone size: .; D gene: .; J gene: TRBJ2-7; CDR3 protein: CASSYNTLGGEQYF; CDR3 DNA: TGTGCCAGCAGCTATAACACTTTAGGGGGCGAGCAGTACTTC
V gene: TRBV10-1; CDR3 length: 16; clone size: .; D gene: .; J gene: TRBJ2-4; CDR3 protein: CASIVTGEVSKNIQYF; CDR3 DNA: TGCGCCAGCATTGTTACGGGAGAGGTTTCCAAAAACATTCAGTACTTC
V gene: TRBV28; CDR3 length: 16; clone size: .; D gene: TRBD2; J gene: TRBJ2-1; CDR3 protein: CASSKGSASGNNEQFF; CDR3 DNA: TGTGCCAGCAGTAAGGGGAGCGCTAGCGGAAACAATGAGCAGTTCTTC
V gene: TRBV7-2; CDR3 length: 16; clone size: .; D gene: TRBD2; J gene: TRBJ2-3; CDR3 protein: CASSNNGLASTDTQYF; CDR3 DNA: TGTGCCAGCAGTAATAATGGACTAGCGTCCACAGATACGCAGTATTTT
V gene: TRBV7-2; CDR3 length: 17; clone size: .; D gene: TRBD2; J gene: TRBJ2-1; CDR3 protein: CASSLAPPVLAGVEQFF; CDR3 DNA: TGTGCCAGCAGCTTAGCCCCCCCGGTGCTAGCGGGAGTTGAGCAGTTCTTC
V gene: TRBV11-2; CDR3 length: 15; clone size: .; D gene: .; J gene: TRBJ2-2; CDR3 protein: CASSPARRSTGELFF; CDR3 DNA: TGTGCCAGCAGCCCTGCAAGGAGGAGCACCGGGGAGCTGTTTTTT
V gene: TRBV19; CDR3 length: 16; clone size: .; D gene: TRBD2; J gene: TRBJ2-1; CDR3 protein: CASSMSLAGGYNEQFF; CDR3 DNA: TGTGCCAGTAGTATGTCTCTGGCGGGAGGGTACAATGAGCAGTTCTTC
V gene: TRBV4-3; CDR3 length: 12; clone size: .; D gene: .; J gene: TRBJ2-1; CDR3 protein: CASSQEEGIQFF; CDR3 DNA: TGCGCCAGCAGCCAAGAGGAGGGGATTCAGTTCTTC
V gene: TRBV7-2; CDR3 length: 16; clone size: .; D gene: .; J gene: TRBJ1-3; CDR3 protein: CASSLAWGISGNTIYF; CDR3 DNA: TGTGCCAGCAGCTTAGCTTGGGGCATCTCTGGAAACACCATATATTTT
V gene: TRBV12-5; CDR3 length: 15; clone size: .; D gene: .; J gene: TRBJ1-3; CDR3 protein: CASGLSDRTRNTIYF; CDR3 DNA: TGTGCTAGTGGTTTGAGCGACAGGACGCGAAACACCATATATTTT
V gene: TRBV28; CDR3 length: 17; clone size: .; D gene: TRBD1; J gene: TRBJ2-7; CDR3 protein: CASSYPWTGGNSYEQYF; CDR3 DNA: TGTGCCAGCAGTTATCCCTGGACAGGGGGGAACTCCTACGAGCAGTACTTC
V gene: TRBV18; CDR3 length: 14; clone size: once; D gene: TRBD2; J gene: TRBJ2-5; CDR3 protein: CASSPTSGQETQYF; CDR3 DNA: TGTGCCAGCTCACCGACTAGCGGCCAAGAGACCCAGTACTTC
V gene: TRBV12-5; CDR3 length: 11; clone size: .; D gene: .; J gene: TRBJ1-1; CDR3 protein: CASMSDTEAFF; CDR3 DNA: TGTGCTAGTATGTCGGACACTGAAGCTTTCTTT
V gene: TRBV5-4; CDR3 length: 18; clone size: .; D gene: TRBD2; J gene: TRBJ2-1; CDR3 protein: CASSLVLAGGAPGNEQFF; CDR3 DNA: TGTGCCAGCAGCTTGGTACTAGCGGGAGGTGCGCCGGGCAATGAGCAGTTCTTC
V gene: TRBV30; CDR3 length: 15; clone size: .; D gene: TRBD2; J gene: TRBJ2-3; CDR3 protein: CAWSYSGAGWDTQYF; CDR3 DNA: TGTGCCTGGAGTTATAGCGGGGCCGGGTGGGATACGCAGTATTTT